The T cell receptor (beta chain) under discussion was sequenced for a study of cytomegalovirus exposure and HLA in healthy donors. Unrecorded immune exposure was likely among donors, who were nominally healthy when sampled. The germline V and J ends were trimmed by 2 bases and 7 bases, with 14 bases remaining between them. The V gene's germline CDR1 is MNHEY and CDR2 SVGAGI. This CDR3 spans 15 amino acids. The PCR contained 60 Vbeta and 13 Jbeta primers. The data were produced by immunoSEQ multiplex PCR, yet TCRdb's version contains in-frame clones alone and is incomplete. Among 60,000 to 70,000 clones, under 80% were seen once, and the ten largest hold approximately 5.4%. As to this clone: What it binds is unknown.

Study results and caveats: The study reported that TCR beta sequences accurately predicted HLA-A and HLA-B alleles in most subjects. Later analysis identified 15,000 to 20,000 TCR beta sequences associated with HLA alleles, using a false discovery rate threshold of 0.05.

Sequencing used PBMCs. The TCR sequence derives from a male donor in good health and CMV-seropositive. This chain uses TRBV6-5 with TRBJ1-4; D ambiguous. The CDR3 sequence is CASSYGGGRIEKLFF. In DNA form, the CDR3 reads TGTGCCAGCAGTTACGGAGGAGGGCGAATTGAAAAACTGTTTTTT.